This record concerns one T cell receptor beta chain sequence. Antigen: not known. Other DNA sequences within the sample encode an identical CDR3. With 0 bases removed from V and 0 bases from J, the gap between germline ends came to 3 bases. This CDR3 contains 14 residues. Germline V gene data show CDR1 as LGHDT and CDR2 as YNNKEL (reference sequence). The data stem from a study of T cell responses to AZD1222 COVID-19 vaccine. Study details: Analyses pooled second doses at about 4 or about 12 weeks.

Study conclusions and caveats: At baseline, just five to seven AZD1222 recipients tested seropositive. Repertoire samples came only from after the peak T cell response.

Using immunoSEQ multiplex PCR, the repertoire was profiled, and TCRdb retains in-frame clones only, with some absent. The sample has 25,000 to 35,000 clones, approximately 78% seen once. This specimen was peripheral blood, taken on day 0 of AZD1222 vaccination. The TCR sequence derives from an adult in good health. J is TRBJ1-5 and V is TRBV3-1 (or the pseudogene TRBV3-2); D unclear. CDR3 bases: TGTGCCAGCAGCCAAGACTATAGCAATCAGCCCCAGCATTTT. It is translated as CASSQDYSNQPQHF.